This T cell receptor (beta chain) was recorded in a study of OX40 agonist ivuxolimab in advanced cancers. About the research overall: Patients were treated with intravenous ivuxolimab, dosed at 0.01 to 10 mg/kg and infused every 2 weeks.

Trimming stripped 6 bases from V and 1 base from J, with 13 bases between. There are 15 residues in the CDR3. The V gene's germline CDR1 is KGHSH and CDR2 LQKENI. Sequencing used immunoSEQ multiplex PCR; TCRdb keeps in-frame clones, though not all of them. This sample has under 30,000 clones, with 75% to 90% found just once. The receptor was isolated from an adult with an advanced solid tumor such as melanoma, head and neck, liver or kidney cancer. The sequencing here drew on CD4+ or CD8+ T cells sorted from blood, taken in a trial of the OX40 agonist ivuxolimab. J is TRBJ1-5 and V is TRBV18; TRBD1 might be the D (6 bases). The CDR3 region has the DNA TGTGCCAGCTCCCCCCAGGGGTCGAGCAATCAGCCCCAGCATTTT. The encoded protein is CASSPQGSSNQPQHF.